This is a list of T cell receptor beta chains from one sample in a study of T-cell memory formation after mild COVID-19. MiXCR, applied by TCRdb to the 5' RACE reads, yields one record per CDR3 protein. The sample has 190,000 or so distinct CDR3 sequences, more than 9% seen once. The sample comprised PBMCs or a T cell subset sorted from them (not recorded which). The receptor source for this set is a man between 18 and 29 years old who had mild COVID-19 (a few samples of this study predate the infection). Cell type and time point are not known. The CDR3 runs from the conserved cysteine through the conserved F or W. The D gene is left open where the match is weak. A row's size may be missing; if present it is once, few, many or a size class.

clone size | D gene | J gene | V gene | CDR3 protein | CDR3 DNA
- | - | TRBJ2-6 | TRBV20-1 | CSALPTVSGANVLTF | TGCAGTGCTCTTCCGACAGTCTCTGGGGCCAACGTCCTGACTTTC
few | - | TRBJ2-3 | TRBV7-2 | CASSWRTQADTQYF | TGTGCCAGCAGCTGGAGGACACAGGCAGATACGCAGTATTTT
- | - | TRBJ2-5 | TRBV4-1 | CASSPPTASKVGRETQYF | TGCGCCAGCAGCCCGCCAACCGCCTCTAAAGTTGGGCGAGAGACCCAGTACTTC
many | - | TRBJ1-2 | TRBV21-1 | CASSKCSGTGQHYGYTF | TGTGCCAGCAGCAAATGCAGCGGGACAGGGCAACACTATGGCTACACCTTC
few | - | TRBJ1-2 | TRBV6-5 | CASSYYLAATLSYGYTF | TGTGCCAGCAGTTACTATCTGGCAGCCACCTTATCCTATGGCTACACCTTC
- | - | TRBJ2-5 | TRBV7-9 | CASSRDHSMGTQYF | TGTGCCAGCAGCCGGGATCATAGCATGGGGACCCAGTACTTC
- | - | TRBJ2-7 | TRBV5-1 | CASSLFLEGTFYEQYF | TGCGCCAGCAGCTTGTTCCTGGAGGGGACCTTCTACGAGCAGTACTTC
- | TRBD2 | TRBJ2-2 | TRBV7-9 | CASSLAGPAGGELFF | TGTGCCAGCAGCCTAGCGGGTCCGGCGGGCGGGGAGCTGTTTTTT
few | - | TRBJ2-3 | TRBV10-1 | CASSEASGLGTQYF | TGCGCCAGCAGTGAAGCTTCGGGGCTTGGGACGCAGTATTTT
many | - | TRBJ1-2 | TRBV9 | CASSVVPAGANYGYTF | TGTGCCAGCAGCGTAGTTCCCGCTGGGGCTAACTATGGCTACACCTTC
once | - | TRBJ2-3 | TRBV5-6 | CAAQGTPQSTDTQYF | TGTGCAGCCCAGGGAACACCCCAGAGCACAGATACGCAGTATTTT
many | TRBD2 | TRBJ2-5 | TRBV20-1 | CSARTPTAGGETQYF | TGCAGTGCTAGAACCCCCACAGCGGGGGGAGAGACCCAGTACTTC
few | - | TRBJ1-1 | TRBV6-6 | CASSYRDEAFF | TGTGCCAGCAGTTACCGGGATGAAGCTTTCTTT
- | TRBD2 | TRBJ2-3 | TRBV5-1 | CASSYRLADYTDTQYF | TGCGCCAGCAGCTACAGACTAGCTGACTACACAGATACGCAGTATTTT
few | - | TRBJ2-3 | TRBV7-9 | CASSLASPDRDTQYF | TGTGCCAGCAGCTTAGCGTCACCCGACAGGGATACGCAGTATTTT
many | - | TRBJ2-1 | TRBV9 | CASSENGGSSYNEQFF | TGTGCCAGCAGTGAGAACGGGGGCAGCTCCTACAATGAGCAGTTCTTC
few | TRBD2 | TRBJ2-1 | TRBV11-2 | CASSTIAGTYNEQFF | TGTGCCAGCAGCACTATAGCGGGGACTTACAATGAGCAGTTCTTC
few | - | TRBJ2-7 | TRBV19 | CASRGIDRMNEQYF | TGTGCCAGTAGGGGGATCGACAGGATGAACGAGCAGTACTTC
many | - | TRBJ1-5 | TRBV27 | CASSLGGVNQPQHF | TGTGCCAGCAGTTTAGGGGGGGTAAATCAGCCCCAGCATTTT
few | - | TRBJ2-5 | TRBV5-1 | CASSIIGAHQETQYF | TGCGCCAGCAGCATCATCGGGGCTCATCAAGAGACCCAGTACTTC
few | - | TRBJ2-7 | TRBV6-5 | CASSYGTTGPYEQYF | TGTGCCAGCAGTTACGGGACGACTGGCCCCTACGAGCAGTACTTC
- | - | TRBJ1-4 | TRBV7-9 | CASSRVNEKLFF | TGTGCCAGCAGCCGGGTTAATGAAAAACTGTTTTTT
few | - | TRBJ2-1 | TRBV5-5 | CASSPGGQTYNEQFF | TGTGCCAGCAGCCCTGGGGGCCAGACCTACAATGAGCAGTTCTTC
- | - | TRBJ1-6 | TRBV7-9 | CASSHSRYSYNSPLHF | TGTGCCAGCAGCCACAGTAGATACTCCTATAATTCACCCCTCCACTTT
- | TRBD2 | TRBJ2-5 | TRBV12-5 | CASGLSGAEQETQYF | TGTGCTAGTGGTCTTAGCGGGGCGGAACAAGAGACCCAGTACTTC
- | - | TRBJ1-5 | TRBV12-3/TRBV12-4 | CASSPQQGQQPQHF | TGTGCCAGCAGTCCTCAACAGGGTCAGCAGCCCCAGCATTTT
few | - | TRBJ2-7 | TRBV7-3 | CASSPMGGGQSEQYF | TGTGCCAGCAGCCCAATGGGGGGGGGACAGTCGGAGCAGTACTTC
many | - | TRBJ2-1 | TRBV4-1 | CASSQSGVYNEQFF | TGCGCCAGCAGCCAGTCCGGGGTATACAATGAGCAGTTCTTC
few | - | TRBJ2-5 | TRBV12-3/TRBV12-4 | CASTWTLEKTQYF | TGTGCCAGCACCTGGACCCTCGAGAAGACCCAGTACTTC
- | - | TRBJ2-2 | TRBV24-1 | CATSDPSTGGGELFF | TGTGCCACCAGTGATCCCTCGACAGGCGGCGGGGAGCTGTTTTTT
few | - | TRBJ2-3 | TRBV6-5 | CASSRPRGVGTDTQYF | TGTGCCAGCAGCCGCCCCAGGGGAGTTGGCACAGATACGCAGTATTTT
many | - | TRBJ2-2 | TRBV5-1 | CASSFPTGLELFF | TGCGCCAGCAGCTTTCCCACAGGGCTCGAGCTGTTTTTT
few | - | TRBJ1-5 | TRBV7-2 | CASSPARNQPQHF | TGTGCCAGCAGCCCGGCACGGAATCAGCCCCAGCATTTT
- | TRBD2 | TRBJ2-3 | TRBV7-2 | CASRSGLAGDNTQYF | TGTGCCAGCAGATCTGGACTAGCGGGGGACAATACGCAGTATTTT
many | - | TRBJ2-7 | TRBV7-9 | CASSLFGQGPYEQYF | TGTGCCAGCAGCTTATTCGGTCAGGGTCCTTACGAGCAGTACTTC
few | TRBD1 | TRBJ2-5 | TRBV5-4 | CASSSRGGWETQYF | TGTGCCAGCAGCAGCCGAGGGGGCTGGGAGACCCAGTACTTC
- | TRBD1 | TRBJ1-1 | TRBV10-3 | CAIKPDTAGGRREAFF | TGTGCCATCAAACCAGACACCGCAGGGGGAAGGCGTGAAGCTTTCTTT
few | - | TRBJ2-3 | TRBV4-1 | CASSQVSDTQYF | TGCGCCAGCAGCCAAGTTTCCGATACGCAGTATTTT
many | - | TRBJ2-2 | TRBV5-1 | CASGLLGVPGELFF | TGCGCCAGCGGTCTCCTTGGCGTTCCCGGGGAGCTGTTTTTT
- | - | TRBJ2-1 | TRBV4-1 | CASSHLTGPSSYNEQFF | TGCGCCAGCAGCCACCTTACGGGTCCAAGCTCCTACAATGAGCAGTTCTTC
few | TRBD1 | TRBJ1-1 | TRBV19 | CASSILQGSTEAFF | TGTGCCAGTAGTATCTTACAGGGGAGCACTGAAGCTTTCTTT
many | - | TRBJ1-5 | TRBV7-3 | CASSPGRGVGQPQHF | TGTGCCAGCAGCCCCGGACGCGGAGTAGGGCAGCCCCAGCATTTT
many | TRBD2 | TRBJ2-1 | TRBV20-1 | CSASGLAGNEQFF | TGCAGTGCTAGTGGACTAGCGGGGAATGAGCAGTTCTTC
many | - | TRBJ1-4 | TRBV4-2 | CASSQARTMEKKLFF | TGTGCCAGCAGCCAAGCCAGGACAATGGAAAAAAAACTGTTTTTT
few | - | TRBJ2-3 | TRBV20-1 | CSAFISEEDTQYF | TGCAGTGCTTTCATCTCCGAGGAAGATACGCAGTATTTT
- | TRBD1 | TRBJ1-4 | TRBV15 | CATSRVRQGGSTNEKLFF | TGTGCCACCAGCAGAGTTCGACAGGGAGGGAGCACTAATGAAAAACTGTTTTTT
few | - | TRBJ1-5 | TRBV20-1 | CSALGPVNQPQHF | TGCAGTGCCCTGGGGCCAGTCAATCAGCCCCAGCATTTT
- | TRBD2 | TRBJ2-7 | TRBV6-5 | CATRLSSGGIYEQYF | TGTGCCACCCGCCTCTCTAGCGGGGGGATATACGAGCAGTACTTC
- | - | TRBJ2-7 | TRBV12-3/TRBV12-4 | CASSTLDPIRVSYEQYF | TGTGCCAGCAGCACTCTTGACCCTATCAGGGTTTCCTACGAGCAGTACTTC
- | TRBD1 | TRBJ2-5 | TRBV6-1 | CASSTDRGQETQYF | TGTGCCAGCAGTACGGACAGGGGACAAGAGACCCAGTACTTC
- | TRBD1 | TRBJ1-1 | TRBV5-1 | CASSLGSGTGGQSEAFF | TGCGCCAGCAGCTTGGGGTCCGGGACAGGGGGCCAGAGTGAAGCTTTCTTT
few | TRBD1 | TRBJ1-1 | TRBV12-3/TRBV12-4 | CASRPQGGRTEAFF | TGTGCCAGCAGGCCCCAGGGGGGACGGACTGAAGCTTTCTTT
few | - | TRBJ2-2 | TRBV4-1 | CASSQQQEPGELFF | TGCGCCAGCAGCCAACAACAGGAACCCGGGGAGCTGTTTTTT
many | TRBD1 | TRBJ1-1 | TRBV2 | CASKLQGPPAGAFF | TGTGCCAGCAAATTACAGGGGCCGCCCGCGGGGGCTTTCTTT
many | TRBD1 | TRBJ1-5 | TRBV20-1 | CSANTGVGQPQHF | TGCAGTGCTAATACAGGGGTGGGTCAGCCCCAGCATTTT
many | - | TRBJ2-5 | TRBV29-1 | CSVEPFPGTQYF | TGCAGCGTTGAACCCTTCCCGGGGACCCAGTACTTC
- | TRBD1 | TRBJ2-3 | TRBV11-2 | CASIDPGQGTGDTQYF | TGTGCCAGCATCGACCCTGGACAGGGGACCGGAGATACGCAGTATTTT
few | - | TRBJ2-5 | TRBV7-9 | CASSPASGPRYF | TGTGCCAGCAGCCCCGCTAGTGGACCCCGGTACTTC
- | TRBD1 | TRBJ1-1 | TRBV3-1 | CASSQTGGRTEAFF | TGTGCCAGCAGCCAAACAGGGGGCCGTACTGAAGCTTTCTTT